Below, one T cell receptor (beta chain) is given with its context. This receptor's antigen is unknown. Qualities for individual bases were not recorded, and no much larger clone is one base off. These data are taken from a study of shared clonotypes between healthy human individuals (dated by TCRdb to 2018 to 2021). At the level of the whole study: A couple of women and a few men aged 18 to 49 years were included in the cohort. For each donor, CD4 naive and CD4 memory were each run on three plates, CD8 naive on two plates, and CD8 memory on one plate. Blood TCR repertoires of several healthy adults were deeply sequenced to estimate repertoire size and the extent of clonotype sharing between individuals. To increase sequencing depth and limit assay-specific biases, different laboratories used diverse techniques to prepare libraries and sequence TCR repertoires. Per donor, leukapheresis produced somewhere between about 0.94 and 8.9 billion PBMCs. General conclusions and limits of the study: Incomplete sequencing was indicated by rarefaction of sorted-subset datasets, despite the large sequencing depth. Because the study included a small number of donors, the genetic and exposure-history diversity represented was limited. When a handful of donors were compared, the shared fraction of clonotypes was around 5% for naive CD4, 3.5% to 4% for naive CD8, 2% to 2.5% for memory CD4, and roughly 0.4% for memory CD8. Naive subsets generally had larger estimated clonotype richness than memory subsets. Sampling was restricted to blood, and TCR repertoires in tissues likely differ from the TCR repertoires found in blood. Higher generation probabilities were observed for clonotypes shared by all four sorted-subset donors than for non-shared clonotypes. Pairwise subsampling led to the expectation that sequencing depth would affect the degree of clonotype sharing among donors.

The donors were healthy, HIV-negative adults with no recently reported acute infections or vaccinations. Every donor was a Caucasian adult living in Nashville, Tennessee, USA. CD4+ T cells were enriched through magnetic negative selection, after which naive cells were positively selected on CD45RA and the remaining negative fraction served as the memory subset. Blood was collected by leukapheresis, and PBMCs were isolated by Ficoll-Histopaque density gradient centrifugation and then cryopreserved in liquid nitrogen vapor phase. Analytical flow cytometry was used to check the purity and quantity of each magnetically sorted T cell population. Genomic DNA was isolated from each sorted fraction and quantified by UV absorbance on a Nanodrop 2000c. The germline V gene yields SGHRS for CDR1 and YFSETQ for CDR2. The CDR3 spans 17 residues, from the cysteine through the phenylalanine. Left in the record is the CDR3 DNA by itself, 51 bases read in frame from the first base. Trimming leaves V shorter by 0 bases and J shorter by 9 bases, with the junction holding 9 bases beyond the gene matches.

Using the deep immunoSEQ assay, multiplex PCR amplified TCR CDR3 regions from genomic DNA. For each cell subset, the extracted genomic DNA was distributed evenly across all wells of several immunoSEQ 96-well plates, and each plate served as one replicate. For sorted subsets, 150 to 200 ng genomic DNA, equal to about 30,000 T cell genomes, was loaded into each replicate PCR. The purified libraries were quantified using a Qubit 3.0 fluorometer, sized with a Bioanalyzer 2100, and then quantified again using the KAPA Library Quantification kit. A separate single-read 150-cycle Illumina NextSeq 550 flow cell was used to sequence each immunoSEQ 96-well plate. The paper's data handling went like this. Because only junctional sequences without quality scores were contained in the immunoSEQ output, filtering matching that applied to full-length reads could not be performed. Sequences were annotated with PyIR, a Python wrapper for IgBLAST v1.9, and V/J genes and CDR3 were assigned using IMGT germline references. Any read was removed if the V/J assignment was weak (E-value above 1e-6), the CDR3 was missing, or the read contained stop codons, out-of-frame junctions, or ambiguous translated residues. V3J clonotypes were defined as sequences sharing an identical inferred V gene, J gene, and CDR3 amino acid sequence. The percentage overlap between two repertoires was calculated by dividing the number of shared unique clonotypes by the size of the smaller repertoire. Three approaches were used to assess repertoire richness: RTK rarefaction, the Chao1 estimator, and Recon v2.1 estimates of unobserved clonotypes. For all TCRbeta clonotypes obtained by the gDNA method from several donors, generation probabilities were computed with OLGA. TCRdb obtained this table from immuneACCESS and retained in-frame rearrangements with V and J assigned. These tables miss some clones; where compared with another copy, unresolved V genes account for less than half of the shortfall, and the remainder is unexplained. Clone size and the V and J calls come from that table; the DNA yielded D and trimming. Within this sample are around 1.6 million clones, with under 99% of them counted one time only. Of the sample, roughly 0.45% falls within the top ten clones.

Input material: naive CD4+ T cells sorted from blood. The cell subset or site label, as the study defines it: CD45RA+ positively selected. The chain is encoded by TRBV5-1 joined to TRBJ2-1; a stretch of 13 junction bases matches TRBD2. The TCR was taken from a man younger than 40 in good health. The encoded CDR3 is CASSLEVLAGGPGEQFF. In nucleotides, the sequence is TGCGCCAGCAGCTTGGAGGTACTAGCGGGAGGGCCCGGTGAGCAGTTCTTC. Supplemented by the reference TRBV5-1 and TRBJ2-1 proteins around the CDR3, the complete variable domain is KAGVTQTPRYLIKTRGQQVTLSCSPISGHRSVSWYQQTPGQGLQFLFEYFSETQRNKGNFPGRFSGRQFSNSRSEMNVSTLELGDSALYLCASSLEVLAGGPGEQFFGPGTRLTVL.